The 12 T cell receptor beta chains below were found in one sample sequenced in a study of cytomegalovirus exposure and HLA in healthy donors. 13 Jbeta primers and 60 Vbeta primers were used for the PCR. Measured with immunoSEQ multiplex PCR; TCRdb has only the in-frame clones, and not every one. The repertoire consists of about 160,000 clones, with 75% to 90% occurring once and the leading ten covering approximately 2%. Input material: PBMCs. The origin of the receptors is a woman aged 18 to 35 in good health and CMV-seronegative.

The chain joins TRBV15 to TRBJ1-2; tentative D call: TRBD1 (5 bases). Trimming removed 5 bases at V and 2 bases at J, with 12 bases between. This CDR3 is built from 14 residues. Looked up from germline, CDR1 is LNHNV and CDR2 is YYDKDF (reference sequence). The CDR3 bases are TGTGCCACCAGCGGGCAAGACAGCAACTATGGCTACACCTTC. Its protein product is CATSGQDSNYGYTF.

The CDR3 DNA follows: TGTGCCAGCGGAACGCAGGAACACACCATATATTTT. It codes for CASGTQEHTIYF. V gene TRBV5-4 combines with J gene TRBJ1-3; no clear D gene. V was clipped by 7 bases and J by 8 bases, with 13 bases between them. The length of the CDR3 is 12 residues. Per germline, CDR1 SGHNT and CDR2 YYREEE (reference sequence).

CDR3 region: CASSEATGGADTQYF. The CDR3 DNA follows: TGTGCCAGCAGTGAAGCGACAGGGGGAGCAGATACGCAGTATTTT. The chain combines TRBV6-1 with TRBJ2-3; the match to TRBD1 covers 9 bases. CDR1 is MNHNS and CDR2 is SASEGT in the germline V gene. The CDR3 is 15 residues long. After removal of 0 bases from V and 4 bases from J, the junction contained 2 bases not matched to a gene.

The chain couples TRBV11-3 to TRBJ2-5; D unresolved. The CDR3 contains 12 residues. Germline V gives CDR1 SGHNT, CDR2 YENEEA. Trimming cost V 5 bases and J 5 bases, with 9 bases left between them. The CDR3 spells CASSDGWETQYF. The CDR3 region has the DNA TGTGCCAGCAGCGATGGCTGGGAGACCCAGTACTTC.

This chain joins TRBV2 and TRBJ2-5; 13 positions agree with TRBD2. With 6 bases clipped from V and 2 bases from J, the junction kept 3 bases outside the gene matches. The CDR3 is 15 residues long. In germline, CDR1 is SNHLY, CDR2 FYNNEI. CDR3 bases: TGTGCCAGCAGCGGACTAGCGGGGGATCAAGAGACCCAGTACTTC. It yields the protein CASSGLAGDQETQYF.

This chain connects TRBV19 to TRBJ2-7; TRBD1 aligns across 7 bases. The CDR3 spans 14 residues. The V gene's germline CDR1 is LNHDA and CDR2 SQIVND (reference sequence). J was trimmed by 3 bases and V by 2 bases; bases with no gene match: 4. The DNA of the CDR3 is TGTGCCAGTAGTATAAAGGGACAGCGCTACGAGCAGTACTTC. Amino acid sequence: CASSIKGQRYEQYF.

The CDR3 DNA is TGTGCCAGCAAAGGAAGCGGGAGGGCCATAGATACGCAGTATTTT. Protein sequence: CASKGSGRAIDTQYF. The rearrangement uses TRBV28 and TRBJ2-3; 10 bases match TRBD2. The ends lost 7 bases at V and 5 bases at J; junction bases unmatched: 9. Looked up from germline, CDR1 is MDHEN and CDR2 is SYDVKM. The length of the CDR3 is 15 residues.

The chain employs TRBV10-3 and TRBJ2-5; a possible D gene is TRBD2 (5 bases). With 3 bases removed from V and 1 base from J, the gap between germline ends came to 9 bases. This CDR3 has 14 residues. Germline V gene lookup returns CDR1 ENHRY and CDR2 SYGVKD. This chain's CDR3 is CAISDRGFQETQYF. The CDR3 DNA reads TGTGCCATCAGTGATAGAGGGTTCCAAGAGACCCAGTACTTC.

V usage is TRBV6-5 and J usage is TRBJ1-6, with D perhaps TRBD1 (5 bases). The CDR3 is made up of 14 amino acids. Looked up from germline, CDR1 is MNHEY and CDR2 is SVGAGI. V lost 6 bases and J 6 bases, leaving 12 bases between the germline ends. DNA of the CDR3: TGTGCCAGCAGACAGGATGCCCTTAATTCACCCCTCCACTTT. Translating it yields CASRQDALNSPLHF.

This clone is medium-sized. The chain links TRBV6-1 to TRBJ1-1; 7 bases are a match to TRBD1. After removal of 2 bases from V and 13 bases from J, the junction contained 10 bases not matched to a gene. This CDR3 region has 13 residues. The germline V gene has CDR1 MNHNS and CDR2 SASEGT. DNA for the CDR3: TGTGCCAGCAGTGAACGGGAGACAGGGAACGGTTTCTTT. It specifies CASSERETGNGFF.

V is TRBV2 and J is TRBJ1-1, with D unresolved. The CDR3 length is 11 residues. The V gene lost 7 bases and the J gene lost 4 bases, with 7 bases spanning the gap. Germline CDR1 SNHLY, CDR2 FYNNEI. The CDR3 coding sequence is TGTGCCAGCAAGGAGGGCACTGAAGCTTTCTTT. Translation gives CASKEGTEAFF.

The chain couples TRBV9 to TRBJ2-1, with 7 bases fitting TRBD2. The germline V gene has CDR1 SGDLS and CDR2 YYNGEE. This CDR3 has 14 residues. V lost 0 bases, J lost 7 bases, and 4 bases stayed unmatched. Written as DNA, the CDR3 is TGTGCCAGCAGCGTAGTAAGCGGGGAGAATGAGCAGTTCTTC. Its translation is CASSVVSGENEQFF.